What follows are 2 T cell receptor beta chains derived from one specimen sequenced in a study of T cell changes during pregnancy in multiple sclerosis. This table comes from immunoSEQ multiplex PCR, and its TCRdb copy is limited to in-frame clones, with some not included. The sample lists about 72,000 clones, 91% occurring once. Sequenced material: peripheral blood, taken in the third trimester of pregnancy. The receptor set was obtained from a female donor in good health, enrolled as a control in a pregnancy study.

V gene TRBV10-1 combines with J gene TRBJ2-1; 7 bases fit TRBD2. Germline lookup yields CDR1 WNHNN and CDR2 SYGVQD (reference sequence). The CDR3 consists of 15 residues. The V and J ends lost 4 bases and 6 bases, in that order; junction bases with no gene match: 9. CDR3: CASSVRAGDLNEQFF. The CDR3 coding sequence is TGCGCCAGCAGTGTACGGGCGGGAGATCTCAATGAGCAGTTCTTC.

The genes are TRBV14 and TRBJ1-6; D is undetermined. The germline gives CDR1 SGHDN, CDR2 FVKESK. This CDR3 comprises 14 residues. V gave up 0 bases and J gave up 7 bases, with 7 bases separating them. CDR3 bases: TGTGCCAGCAGCCAAGAATACAGAAATTCACCCCTCCACTTT. Its translation is CASSQEYRNSPLHF.